This T cell receptor (beta chain) was captured by sequencing in a study of cytomegalovirus exposure and HLA in healthy donors. CDR3 length: 13 amino acids. From germline, CDR1 is KGHSH and CDR2 LQKENI. The V and J ends lost 2 bases and 5 bases respectively, with 9 bases between them. Amplification used 60 Vbeta primers and 13 Jbeta primers. Measured with immunoSEQ multiplex PCR; TCRdb has only the in-frame clones, and not every one. The repertoire holds 150,000 to 180,000 clones, with about 70% as singletons. Sequences were obtained from PBMCs. V and J are TRBV18 and TRBJ2-5; maybe TRBD1 (6 bases). This TCR derives from a man in his late teens or twenties in good health and CMV-seronegative. As DNA, the CDR3 is TGTGCCAGCTCACCAGAAACAGGGGAGACCCAGTACTTC. It specifies CASSPETGETQYF.